This T cell receptor beta chain stems from a study of untreated major depressive disorder. General study results and limits: The sequencing tests were limited to three preselected Vbeta families. Compared with controls, depressed patients showed more TRBV05-01 (Vbeta 5.1) usage in CD4+ T cells.

Germline V lookup: CDR1 LGHNA, CDR2 YSLEER. Trimming removed 1 base from V and 0 bases from J, with 15 bases in between. The length of the CDR3 is 17 residues. Here immunoSEQ multiplex PCR was the method, and the copy in TCRdb shows in-frame clones only, minus some. There are under 15,000 clones in the sample; under 95% occur only once, and 1.7% lies in the top ten. Concerning this clone: Antigen unknown.

Each depressed patient was pairwise matched to a non-depressed control for sex, age, current smoking status and body mass index. From thawed PBMCs, CD4+ T cells were purified by negative selection. Typically about 96% of enriched cells were CD4+. Sequencing input: CD4+ T cells from PBMCs. This chain connects TRBV4-3 to TRBJ1-1; unclear D gene. The source is a woman younger than 45 with major depressive disorder. The chain's CDR3 is CASSQAVNEGMNTEAFF. In DNA, the CDR3 is TGCGCCAGCAGCCAAGCTGTTAACGAAGGGATGAACACTGAAGCTTTCTTT.